This T cell receptor (beta chain) is from a study of T cells in narcolepsy. Study-wide results and limits: Blood of same and different patients, but not healthy controls, reportedly held recurring autoreactive clonotypes. Autoreactive HCRT-specific and TRIB2-specific clonotypes were marked in same-patient CSF-versus-blood CD4+ comparisons.

The sample holds a few counts of this clone. Its antigen is not identified. Produced via immunoSEQ multiplex PCR; TCRdb's table is partial and in-frame only. The table lists about 27,000 clones, about four fifths of them singletons. Trimming took off 6 bases at V and 6 bases at J, with 8 bases between the two ends. Germline CDR1 is SGHDN and CDR2 is FVKESK. This CDR3 comprises 12 residues. Sequenced material: CD45RA- memory CD4+ T cells from PBMCs. The sequence derives from a human donor with narcolepsy. The J gene is TRBJ2-2, the V gene TRBV14, with D tentatively TRBD1 (6 bases). CDR3 sequence reads: CASRRQAGELFF. CDR3 DNA sequence: TGTGCCAGCAGACGACAGGCCGGGGAGCTGTTTTTT.